These 22 T cell receptor beta chains share one sample of origin, sequenced in a study of cytomegalovirus exposure and HLA in healthy donors (dated by TCRdb to 2016 to 2017). Libraries came from the immunoSEQ multiplex PCR assay. A mixture of 60 forward primers for TCR Vbeta segments and 13 reverse primers for TCR Jbeta segments was used in the multiplex PCR. TCRdb stores this immuneACCESS table with in-frame sequences only. Part of the clones is absent; in the studies checked, under half of the shortfall reflects unresolved V genes, and no reason is known for the rest. The sample table holds around 100,000 clones. The top ten clonotypes cover 3.5% of the sample. Sequencing used PBMCs. Receptors originate from a man in his forties in good health and CMV-seronegative.

The chain is built from TRBV19 and TRBJ2-5; TRBD2 aligns across 13 bases. The germline V gene has CDR1 LNHDA and CDR2 SQIVND (reference sequence). The CDR3 runs to 17 residues. V lost 5 bases to trimming and J lost 5 bases; unmatched junction nucleotides: 11. This CDR3 is CASSATSGRAGEETQYF. The CDR3 DNA is TGTGCCAGTAGTGCAACTAGCGGGAGGGCCGGGGAGGAGACCCAGTACTTC.

CDR3 region: CASSLGQGAFSGNTIYF. The CDR3 DNA reads TGTGCCAGCAGCTTAGGGCAGGGGGCATTCTCTGGAAACACCATATATTTT. The genes are TRBV7-9 and TRBJ1-3, with 8 positions matching TRBD1. V lost 1 base and J lost 0; bases outside the gene matches: 5. CDR3 length: 17 residues. Germline assignment: CDR1 SEHNR and CDR2 FQNEAQ (reference sequence). The full variable domain, its missing parts supplied by reference TRBV7-9 and TRBJ1-3, is DTGVSQNPRHKITKRGQNVTFRCDPISEHNRLYWYRQTLGQGPEFLTYFQNEAQLEKSRLLSDRFSAERPKGSFSTLEIQRTEQGDSAMYLCASSLGQGAFSGNTIYFGEGSWLTVV.

The chain links TRBV27 to TRBJ1-6; D call uncertain. With 6 bases removed from V and 7 bases from J, the gap between germline ends came to 10 bases. The length of the CDR3 is 13 residues. Germline CDR1 MNHEY, CDR2 SMNVEV (reference sequence). CDR3 sequence: CASRTMENSPLHF. The CDR3 DNA sequence: TGTGCCAGCAGAACTATGGAGAATTCACCCCTCCACTTT.

The chain combines TRBV13 with TRBJ2-5, with 8 bases matching TRBD2. V lost 5 bases, J lost 2 bases, and 13 bases stayed unmatched. CDR1 and CDR2 (germline): PRHDT, FYEKMQ (reference sequence). This CDR3 has 17 amino acids. The CDR3 DNA reads TGTGCCAGCAGCCTCCGTGGGGCGGGGGGCGGGCAAGAGACCCAGTACTTC. The encoded protein is CASSLRGAGGGQETQYF.

The chain is built from TRBV7-9 and TRBJ2-5; D unclear. With the DNA end fitting TRBJ2-7 better, the J assignment may be wrong. The germline V gene encodes CDR1 SEHNR and CDR2 FQNEAQ (reference sequence). The CDR3 is 15 residues long. The CDR3 nucleotides read TGTGCCAGCAGCTTAGATTTGGCTGGGGCCTACGAGCAGTACTTC. Encoded protein: CASSLDLAGAYEQYF.

V is TRBV27 and J is TRBJ2-5; D call uncertain. Germline values: CDR1 MNHEY, CDR2 SMNVEV (reference sequence). The germline V and J ends were trimmed by 2 bases and 4 bases, with 8 bases remaining between them. This CDR3 is 13 amino acids long. The CDR3 spells CASSLPYSETQYF. The CDR3 DNA reads TGTGCCAGCAGTTTACCGTACTCAGAGACCCAGTACTTC.

This chain links TRBV7-9 with TRBJ2-5, with TRBD1 matching over 11 bases. The junction had 12 bases not matched to a gene; V was cut back by 5 bases and J by 7 bases. Germline loops: CDR1 SEHNR, CDR2 FQNEAQ (reference sequence). The CDR3 length is 16 residues. The CDR3 coding sequence is TGTGCCAGCAGCCTGTCAATAGGGACAGGGGGGAGGACCCAGTACTTC. It codes for CASSLSIGTGGRTQYF.

The V gene is TRBV6-1, the J gene TRBJ2-1; possible D gene TRBD2, 6 bases. The V gene's germline CDR1 is MNHNS and CDR2 SASEGT. The CDR3 contains 15 residues. The V end lost 1 base, the J end lost 3 bases, and 10 bases lay between the germline ends. The CDR3 nucleotides are TGTGCCAGCAGTGAAGAACTAGCAGTCTACAATGAGCAGTTCTTC. Protein sequence: CASSEELAVYNEQFF.

CDR3 protein: CASSSIQGHSGANVLTF. DNA for the CDR3: TGTGCCAGTAGTAGTATCCAGGGACACTCTGGGGCCAACGTCCTGACTTTC. This sequence joins TRBV19 and TRBJ2-6; D possibly corresponds to TRBD1 (6 bases). V was cut by 4 bases and J by 0 bases, with 13 bases left in between. Germline V gives CDR1 LNHDA, CDR2 SQIVND (reference sequence). This CDR3 is built from 17 residues. The full variable domain, rest sourced from reference TRBV19 and TRBJ2-6, is DGGITQSPKYLFRKEGQNVTLSCEQNLNHDAMYWYRQDPGQGLRLIYYSQIVNDFQKGDIAEGYSVSREKKESFPLTVTSAQKNPTAFYLCASSSIQGHSGANVLTFGAGSRLTVL.

The CDR3 sequence is CASSPDDRATEAFF. The CDR3 DNA reads as TGTGCCAGCAGCCCTGACGACAGGGCTACTGAAGCTTTCTTT. V gene TRBV7-2 combines with J gene TRBJ1-1, with 7 bases matching TRBD1. V trimming: 5 bases; J trimming: 5 bases; junction bases outside the gene matches: 8. The CDR3 runs to 14 residues. Germline CDR1 is SGHTA and CDR2 is FQGNSA.

The chain has TRBV15 and TRBJ2-7; the D gene is possibly TRBD1 (6 bases). The CDR3 contains 15 residues. The germline V and J ends were trimmed by 0 bases and 5 bases, with 14 bases remaining between them. Germline CDR1 LNHNV, CDR2 YYDKDF (reference sequence). CDR3 in amino acids: CATSREPITGNEQYF. DNA of the CDR3: TGTGCCACCAGCAGAGAACCAATAACAGGGAACGAGCAGTACTTC.

As for this clone: An end of the junction does not agree with germline; a read error may underlie this. DNA of the CDR3: TGTGCCAGCAGCGCGGGGCCTCAGTCCCAGCATTTT. It encodes CASSAGPQSQHF. The chain is built from TRBV7-2 and TRBJ1-5; tentative D call: TRBD1 (5 bases). The CDR3 length is 12 residues. Looked up from germline, CDR1 is SGHTA and CDR2 is FQGNSA.

The V call is TRBV5-1, the J call TRBJ2-3, with 12 bases matching TRBD2. The CDR3 has 18 residues. V dropped 1 base and J dropped 2; count of bases not matched to a gene: 8. Germline V gene lookup returns CDR1 SGHRS and CDR2 YFSETQ. The CDR3 spells CASSLNPSGRAITDTQYF. The CDR3 DNA reads as TGCGCCAGCAGCTTGAACCCTAGCGGGAGGGCCATCACAGATACGCAGTATTTT.

The V gene is TRBV20-1, the J gene TRBJ2-7; a possible D gene is TRBD1 (6 bases). Germline CDR1 is DFQATT and CDR2 is SNEGSKA (reference sequence). The CDR3 runs to 11 residues. The V end was cut by 1 base, the J end by 5 bases, with 6 bases between. For the CDR3, the DNA is TGCAGTGCTAGAGGGACAGACGAGCAGTACTTC. Its translation: CSARGTDEQYF.

The chain links TRBV7-7 to TRBJ1-1; 7 nucleotides match TRBD1. The CDR3 spans 13 residues. V trimming: 6 bases; J trimming: 3 bases; junction bases outside the gene matches: 4. In germline, CDR1 is SSHAT, CDR2 FNYEAQ (reference sequence). The CDR3 bases are TGTGCCAGCAGTTCGACAGGGCACACTGAAGCTTTCTTT. It specifies CASSSTGHTEAFF.

The J gene is TRBJ2-7, the V gene TRBV28; 12 positions match TRBD2. The CDR3 is 15 residues long. Germline lookup yields CDR1 MDHEN and CDR2 SYDVKM. The J segment lost 5 bases and the V segment lost 6 bases, leaving 8 bases of the junction unmatched. The CDR3 spells CASRGYRTSGNEQYF. DNA for the CDR3: TGTGCCAGCAGGGGATATAGGACTAGCGGGAACGAGCAGTACTTC.

V gene TRBV28 combines with J gene TRBJ1-5; tentative D call: TRBD1 (5 bases). V lost 4 bases and J 2 bases, leaving 15 bases between the germline ends. Germline CDR1 reads MDHEN; CDR2 reads SYDVKM. This CDR3 is 16 amino acids long. This CDR3 reads CASSSGPRGGNQPQHF. CDR3 coding DNA: TGTGCCAGCAGTTCCGGCCCCCGGGGGGGCAATCAGCCCCAGCATTTT. Based on the CDR3 plus reference TRBV28 and TRBJ1-5, the full variable domain is DVKVTQSSRYLVKRTGEKVFLECVQDMDHENMFWYRQDPGLGLRLIYFSYDVKMKEKGDIPEGYSVSREKKERFSLILESASTNQTSMYLCASSSGPRGGNQPQHFGDGTRLSIL.

The rearrangement links TRBV2 to TRBJ1-4, with D perhaps TRBD1 (5 bases). This CDR3 has 15 residues. CDR1 is SNHLY, CDR2 FYNNEI, per germline. V was clipped by 8 bases and J by 0 bases, with 13 bases between them. CDR3 sequence reads: CASGGTVATNEKLFF. The CDR3 bases are TGTGCCAGCGGCGGGACGGTCGCAACTAATGAAAAACTGTTTTTT.

The rearrangement uses TRBV5-6 and TRBJ2-7, with D maybe TRBD1 (6 bases). Germline assignment: CDR1 SGHDT and CDR2 YYEEEE. The germline V and J ends were trimmed by 4 bases and 0 bases, with 11 bases remaining between them. This CDR3 spans 14 amino acids. This CDR3 is CASSPGQHSYEQYF. DNA of the CDR3: TGTGCCAGCAGCCCTGGACAGCACTCCTACGAGCAGTACTTC.

The CDR3 nucleotides read TGTGCCAGCAGCTTGGTTGCGGGAGTAGTCTTAGATACGCAGTATTTT. Translating it yields CASSLVAGVVLDTQYF. The chain joins TRBV5-4 to TRBJ2-3, with TRBD2 matching 7 bases. V trimming: 0 bases; J trimming: 5 bases; junction bases outside the gene matches: 9. Germline V gene data show CDR1 as SGHNT and CDR2 as YYREEE (reference sequence). This CDR3 is 16 amino acids long.

The chain links TRBV10-1 to TRBJ1-2, with D unclear. This CDR3 contains 13 residues. Trimming shortened V by 6 bases and J by 7 bases, and 15 bases separated the two germline ends. Germline V gives CDR1 WNHNN, CDR2 SYGVQD (reference sequence). DNA for the CDR3: TGCGCCAGCAGCCAGGAACAATCTGCTGGCTACACCTTC. Encoded protein: CASSQEQSAGYTF.

The CDR3 nucleotides are TGTGCCAGTAGCGTGGGGGCCTCTGGGGCCAACGTCCTGACTTTC. Its protein product is CASSVGASGANVLTF. V usage is TRBV19 and J usage is TRBJ2-6; a weak D match, TRBD1 (6 bases). V lost 6 bases and J lost 0, with 9 bases in between. The length of the CDR3 is 15 residues. The V gene's germline CDR1 is LNHDA and CDR2 SQIVND (reference sequence).